Presented here are 11 T cell receptor beta chains from one specimen sequenced in a study of cytomegalovirus exposure and HLA in healthy donors. Researchers ran the PCR with 60 Vbeta and 13 Jbeta primers. Only in-frame clones appear in the TCRdb table, and some are missing; sequencing was by immunoSEQ multiplex PCR. The sample shows approximately 220,000 clones, approximately 83% of them seen only once. Source material: PBMCs. The receptors stem from a boy aged 2-15 years in good health and CMV-seronegative.

This sequence joins TRBV30 and TRBJ1-6; 9 positions agree with TRBD1. After removal of 3 bases from V and 9 bases from J, the junction contained 6 bases not matched to a gene. The CDR3 length is 14 residues. The germline CDR1 and CDR2 sequences are GTSNPN and SVGIG (reference sequence). The CDR3 bases are TGTGCCTGGAGCCCCACAGGGGGCAGTTCACCCCTCCACTTT. Amino acid sequence: CAWSPTGGSSPLHF.

On this clone: A junction boundary mismatches the germline segment, possibly from a read error. This sample includes further DNA sequences coding for the same CDR3. The chain uses TRBV5-1 and TRBJ2-3; TRBD2 matches at 7 bases. This CDR3 comprises 13 residues. The germline V gene has CDR1 SGHRS and CDR2 YFSETQ. CDR3: CASMGLYTDTQYF. CDR3 bases: TGCGCCAGCATGGGACTATACACAGATACGCAGTATTTC. Together with reference TRBV5-1 and TRBJ2-3, the CDR3 gives the full variable domain: KAGVTQTPRYLIKTRGQQVTLSCSPISGHRSVSWYQQTPGQGLQFLFEYFSETQRNKGNFPGRFSGRQFSNSRSEMNVSTLELGDSALYLCASMGLYTDTQYFGPGTRLTVL.

This chain links TRBV13 with TRBJ1-1; D is uncertain. Trimming shortened V by 5 bases and J by 6 bases, and 16 bases separated the two germline ends. Per the germline V gene, CDR1 is PRHDT and CDR2 is FYEKMQ (reference sequence). The CDR3 totals 14 residues. The CDR3 spells CASSLAILGAEAFF. The CDR3 DNA reads as TGTGCCAGCAGCCTCGCCATTCTGGGCGCTGAAGCTTTCTTT.

The rearrangement links TRBV15 to TRBJ1-1; no clear D gene. The length of the CDR3 is 12 residues. V lost 0 bases, J lost 6 bases, and 5 bases lay in between. The germline V gene encodes CDR1 LNHNV and CDR2 YYDKDF (reference sequence). The CDR3 here is CATSRDIAEAFF. CDR3 bases: TGTGCCACCAGCAGAGACATAGCTGAAGCTTTCTTT.

This chain joins TRBV27 and TRBJ1-1; a possible D gene is TRBD1 (5 bases). CDR1 is MNHEY and CDR2 is SMNVEV in the germline V gene (reference sequence). The V gene lost 0 bases and the J gene lost 0 bases, with 14 bases spanning the gap. The CDR3 has 17 residues. The CDR3 DNA reads as TGTGCCAGCAGTTTATCGGGGGGAGCGAAGATGAACACTGAAGCTTTCTTT. This codes for CASSLSGGAKMNTEAFF.

The V gene is TRBV10-3, the J gene TRBJ2-5; 8 bases align to TRBD2. V gave up 2 bases and J gave up 3 bases; unmatched junction bases: 2. Per germline, CDR1 ENHRY and CDR2 SYGVKD. The CDR3 is 14 residues long. As DNA, the CDR3 is TGTGCCATCAGTGAGGGACTAGCCGAAGAGACCCAGTACTTC. Encoded protein: CAISEGLAEETQYF.

The V and J genes are TRBV11-2 and TRBJ2-7; 9 nucleotides match TRBD1. The V gene's germline CDR1 is SGHAT and CDR2 FQNNGV. With 1 base clipped from V and 4 bases from J, the junction kept 8 bases outside the gene matches. CDR3 length equals 16 residues. The CDR3 region has the DNA TGTGCCAGCAGCTTAGCTACAGGGGGCGCGGAATACGAGCAGTACTTC. The encoded protein is CASSLATGGAEYEQYF.

V gene TRBV10-3 combines with J gene TRBJ2-2; 9 bases map to TRBD1. From germline, CDR1 is ENHRY and CDR2 SYGVKD. The CDR3 length is 13 residues. V lost 10 bases, J lost 6 bases, and 6 bases stayed unmatched. The CDR3 DNA reads TGTGCCACCGACCGGACAGGGGCCGGGGAGCTGTTTTTT. This translates into CATDRTGAGELFF.

This sequence joins TRBV6-1 and TRBJ2-5; no definite D call. Trimming left V 7 bases short and J 4 bases short, with 10 bases between. Germline V gene data show CDR1 as MNHNS and CDR2 as SASEGT. The CDR3 loop spans 12 amino acids. This chain's CDR3 is CASTTIGETQYF. The CDR3 DNA reads TGTGCCAGCACCACTATCGGAGAGACCCAGTACTTC.

The chain employs TRBV27 and TRBJ2-5; TRBD2 agrees at 9 bases. The J call may be mistaken, given a closer DNA end match to TRBJ2-7. CDR3 length: 13 residues. Per germline, CDR1 MNHEY and CDR2 SMNVEV (reference sequence). CDR3 sequence (DNA): TGTGCCAGCACGACTAGCGGTTCCTACGAGCAGTACTTC. The encoded protein is CASTTSGSYEQYF.

V and J are TRBV29-1 and TRBJ2-7, with TRBD1 identical over 7 bases. CDR3 size: 13 residues. J gave up 2 bases and V 6 bases, and 7 bases lay outside the gene matches. Looked up from germline, CDR1 is SQVTM and CDR2 is ANQGSEA. This chain's CDR3 is CSVGTAEAYEQYF. The CDR3 region has the DNA TGCAGCGTCGGGACAGCAGAGGCCTACGAGCAGTACTTC.